The clone carrying this T cell receptor (beta chain) has just one count. Its matching antigen is unknown. This could be a read error, since a much larger clone is one nucleotide away. These data belong to a study of blood T cells in healthy people across ages. Study results and limitations: Estimates of diversity drawn from one million T cells were considered underestimates.

The V segment lost 8 bases and the J segment 1 base; nucleotides outside the gene matches: 10. Germline CDR1 and CDR2: MNHNS and SASEGT. The CDR3 totals 16 residues. Alongside a J-beta primer mix, a sample-barcoded 5' primer served in a second PCR lasting roughly 7 to 12 cycles. Each cDNA molecule carried a tag from a template-switch adaptor that contained 12 random nucleotides. Using its own MiXCR run on the 5' RACE reads, TCRdb lists one record per CDR3 protein. The sample lists fewer than 2,000,000 distinct CDR3 sequences, around 35% occurring once. Sequencing was carried out using blood. The clonotype was recovered from a young woman in good health. The V and J genes are TRBV6-1 and TRBJ2-1; 8 bases fit TRBD2. The CDR3 DNA reads as TGTGCCAGCCGATCCCAGCGGGGGCCTTCCTACAATGAGCAGTTCTTC. Translated, it gives CASRSQRGPSYNEQFF.